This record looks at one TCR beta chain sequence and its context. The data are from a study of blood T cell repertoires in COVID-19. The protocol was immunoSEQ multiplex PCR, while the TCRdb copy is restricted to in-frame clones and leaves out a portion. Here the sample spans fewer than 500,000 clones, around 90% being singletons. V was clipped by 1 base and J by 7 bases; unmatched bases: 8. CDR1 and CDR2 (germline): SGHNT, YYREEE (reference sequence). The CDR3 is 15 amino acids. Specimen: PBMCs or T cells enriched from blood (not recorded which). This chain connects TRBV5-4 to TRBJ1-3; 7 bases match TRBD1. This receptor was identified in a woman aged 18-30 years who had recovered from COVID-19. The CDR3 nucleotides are TGTGCCAGCAGCTTGTTTACAGGGGCGTCCAACACCATATATTTT. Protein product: CASSLFTGASNTIYF.